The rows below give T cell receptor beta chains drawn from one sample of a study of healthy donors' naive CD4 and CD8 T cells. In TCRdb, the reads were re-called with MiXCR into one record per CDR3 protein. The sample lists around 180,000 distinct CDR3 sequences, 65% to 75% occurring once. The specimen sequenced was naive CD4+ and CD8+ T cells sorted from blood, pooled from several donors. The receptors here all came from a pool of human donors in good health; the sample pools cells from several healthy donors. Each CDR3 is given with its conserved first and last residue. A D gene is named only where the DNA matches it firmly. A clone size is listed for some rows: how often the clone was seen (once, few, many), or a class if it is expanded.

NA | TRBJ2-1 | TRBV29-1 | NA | TGCAGCGTTCTTGCCACGTCGCAGTTCTTC | CSVLATSQFF
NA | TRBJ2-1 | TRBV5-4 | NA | TGTGCCAGCAGCTTAAATCGTGATGAGCAGTTCTTC | CASSLNRDEQFF
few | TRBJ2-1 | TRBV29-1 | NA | TGCAGCGTTGAGTTGCAGGGAAATGAGCAGTTCTTC | CSVELQGNEQFF
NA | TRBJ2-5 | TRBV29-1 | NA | TGCAGCTATAAGCAAGAGACCCAGTACTTC | CSYKQETQYF
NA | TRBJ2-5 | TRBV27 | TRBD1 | TGTGCCAGCAGTACCCGGGACAGGGGAAGAAAAGAGACCCAGTACTTC | CASSTRDRGRKETQYF
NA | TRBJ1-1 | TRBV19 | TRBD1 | TGTGCCAGTAGAAGAGCCGGGACAGGTATAACTGAAGCTTTCTTT | CASRRAGTGITEAFF
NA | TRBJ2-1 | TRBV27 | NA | TGTGCCAGCACTGACAGGCGATCCTACAATGAGCAGTTCTTC | CASTDRRSYNEQFF
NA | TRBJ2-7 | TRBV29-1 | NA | TGCAGCGTTGACACAGGGTGGGACTACGAGCAGTACTTC | CSVDTGWDYEQYF
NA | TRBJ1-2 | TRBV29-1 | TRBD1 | TGCAGCGTCTCGCAGGGGGTTAATGGCTACACCTTC | CSVSQGVNGYTF
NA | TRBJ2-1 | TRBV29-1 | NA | TGCAGCTGGTCGGGGAATGAGCAATTCTTC | CSWSGNEQFF
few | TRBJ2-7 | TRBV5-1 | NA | TGCGCCAGCAGCTTGAGGAGGGAGAACGAGCAGTACTTC | CASSLRRENEQYF
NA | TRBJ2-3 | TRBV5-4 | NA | TGTGCCAGCCGTTTATCATCGATACCAGGAGATACGCAGTATTTT | CASRLSSIPGDTQYF
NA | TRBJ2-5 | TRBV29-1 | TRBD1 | TGCAGCGTAAACAGGGGGCAAGAGACCCAGTACTTC | CSVNRGQETQYF
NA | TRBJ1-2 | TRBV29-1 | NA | TGCAGCGCTCGACCCGGGGCTTCCTCCTATGGCTACACCTTC | CSARPGASSYGYTF
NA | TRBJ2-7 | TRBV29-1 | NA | TGCAGCGTTGAGGAAGGGCAGCTCTACGAGCAGTACTTC | CSVEEGQLYEQYF
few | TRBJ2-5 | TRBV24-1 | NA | TGTGCCACCAGTGATTGGGGTAGCGGAGATCAAGAGACCCAGTACTTC | CATSDWGSGDQETQYF
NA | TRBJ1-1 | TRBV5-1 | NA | TGCGCCAGCAGCCCGGGGACAATGAACACTGAAGCTTTCTTT | CASSPGTMNTEAFF
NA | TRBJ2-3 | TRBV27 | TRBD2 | TGTGCCAGCAGTCGGGGGGGTTACACAGATACGCAGTATTTT | CASSRGGYTDTQYF
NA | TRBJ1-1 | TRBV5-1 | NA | TGCGCCAGCCAATACGGCGATAAAGCTTTCTTT | CASQYGDKAFF
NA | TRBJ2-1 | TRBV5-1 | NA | TGCGCCAGCAGCTTGGGGTCCGATGAGCAGTTCTTC | CASSLGSDEQFF
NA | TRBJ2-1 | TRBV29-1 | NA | TGCAGCGCCAGTAAAGTAGCCGAGTCCTACAATGAGCAGTTCTTC | CSASKVAESYNEQFF
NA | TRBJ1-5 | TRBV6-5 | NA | TGTGCCAGCAGTTACCGGAGCAATCAGCCCCAGCATTTT | CASSYRSNQPQHF